This entry is about one T cell receptor beta chain. The antigen remains undetermined. This specimen belongs to a study of cytomegalovirus exposure and HLA in healthy donors. Study-level points and caveats: Accurate predictions that matched the HLA-A and HLA-B alleles of most subjects were reportedly made from TCR beta sequences. In a later analysis, across HLA loci, associated TCR counts were highest for DRB1, lowest for HLA-C. It was reported that the classifier diagnosed cytomegalovirus status with high specificity and sensitivity in both the original and validation cohorts.

The CDR3 has 15 residues. Deletions cut 3 bases from V and 1 base from J, with 10 bases between. Germline V gene lookup returns CDR1 LNHNV and CDR2 YYDKDF (reference sequence). Use of 60 Vbeta and 13 Jbeta primers characterized the PCR. The assay was immunoSEQ multiplex PCR, and TCRdb's table has in-frame clones only and misses some. The sample lists approximately 110,000 clones, 82% seen once, with 2.5% in the top ten. V usage is TRBV15 and J usage is TRBJ2-1, with D tentatively TRBD2 (6 bases). What was sequenced was PBMCs. The TCR was taken from a woman aged 18-35 years in good health and CMV-seronegative. The CDR3 DNA reads as TGTGCCACCAGCAGCTTGACTAGTTCCTACAATGAGCAGTTCTTC. Protein: CATSSLTSSYNEQFF.